This TCR beta chain was sequenced for a study of blood T cell repertoires in COVID-19. Germline V gives CDR1 ENHRY, CDR2 SYGVKD. The V gene end was trimmed by 3 bases and the J gene end by 4 bases; junction bases not matched to a gene: 11. The CDR3 runs to 16 residues. Method: immunoSEQ multiplex PCR; TCRdb's copy keeps in-frame clones and lacks some. Of some 300,000 clones listed, nearly 90% are singletons. The receptor was derived from a woman aged 50 to 60 who had been exposed to COVID-19. The J gene is TRBJ2-5, the V gene TRBV10-3, with 7 bases fitting TRBD1. Sequencing used PBMCs or T cells enriched from blood (not recorded which). DNA for the CDR3: TGTGCCATCAGTGACGGAACAGGGGTCTCGGGAGAGACCCAGTACTTC. Amino acid sequence: CAISDGTGVSGETQYF.